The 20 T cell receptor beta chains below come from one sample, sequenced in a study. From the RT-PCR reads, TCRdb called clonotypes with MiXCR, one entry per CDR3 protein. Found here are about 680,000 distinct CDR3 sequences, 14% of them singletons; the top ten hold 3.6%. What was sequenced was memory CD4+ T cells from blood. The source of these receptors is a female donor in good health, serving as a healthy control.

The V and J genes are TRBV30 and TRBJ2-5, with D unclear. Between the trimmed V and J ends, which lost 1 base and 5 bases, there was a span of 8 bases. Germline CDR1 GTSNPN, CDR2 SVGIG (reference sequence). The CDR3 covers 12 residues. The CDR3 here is CAWSAFHETQYF. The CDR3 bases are TGTGCCTGGAGTGCCTTTCATGAGACCCAGTACTTC.

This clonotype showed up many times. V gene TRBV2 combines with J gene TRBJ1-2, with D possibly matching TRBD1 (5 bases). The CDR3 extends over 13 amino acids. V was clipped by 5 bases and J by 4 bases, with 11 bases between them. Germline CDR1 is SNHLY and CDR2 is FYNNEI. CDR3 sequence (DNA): TGTGCCAGCAGTTCCGACAGTGTCTATGGCTACACCTTC. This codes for CASSSDSVYGYTF.

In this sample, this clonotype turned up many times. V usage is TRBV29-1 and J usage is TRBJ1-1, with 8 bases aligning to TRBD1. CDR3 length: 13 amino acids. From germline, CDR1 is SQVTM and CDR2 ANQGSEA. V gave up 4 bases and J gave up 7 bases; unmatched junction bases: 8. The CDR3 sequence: CSVAEKQGGEAFF. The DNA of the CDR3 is TGCAGCGTTGCGGAAAAACAGGGGGGTGAAGCTTTCTTT.

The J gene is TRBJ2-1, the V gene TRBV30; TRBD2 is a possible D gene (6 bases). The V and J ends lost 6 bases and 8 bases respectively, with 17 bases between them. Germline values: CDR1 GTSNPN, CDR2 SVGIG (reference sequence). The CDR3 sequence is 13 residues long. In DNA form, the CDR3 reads TGTGCCTGCGGGGTCGGGAGTGGCTATGAGCAGTTCTTC. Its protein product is CACGVGSGYEQFF.

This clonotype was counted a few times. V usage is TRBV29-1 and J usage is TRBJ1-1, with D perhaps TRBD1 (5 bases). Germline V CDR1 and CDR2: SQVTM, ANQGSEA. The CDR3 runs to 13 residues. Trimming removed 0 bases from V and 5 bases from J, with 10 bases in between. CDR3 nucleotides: TGCAGCGTTGAAGAAGTCTGGGGGACTGAAGCTTTCTTT. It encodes CSVEEVWGTEAFF.

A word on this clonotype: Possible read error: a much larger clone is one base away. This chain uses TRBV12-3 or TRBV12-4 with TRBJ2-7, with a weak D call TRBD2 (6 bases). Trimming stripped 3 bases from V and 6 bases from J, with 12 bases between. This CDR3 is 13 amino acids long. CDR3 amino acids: CASSLVADSEQYF. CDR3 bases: TGTGCCAGCAGTTTGGTAGCGGACTCCGAGCAGTACTTC.

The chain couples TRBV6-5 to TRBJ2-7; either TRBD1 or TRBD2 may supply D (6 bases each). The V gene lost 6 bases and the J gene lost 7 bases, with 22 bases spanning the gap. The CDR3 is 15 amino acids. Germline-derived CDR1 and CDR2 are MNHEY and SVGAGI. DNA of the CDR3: TGTGCCAGCAGGGAAACGTACAGGGTGGCGGGGGAGCAGTACTTC. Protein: CASRETYRVAGEQYF.

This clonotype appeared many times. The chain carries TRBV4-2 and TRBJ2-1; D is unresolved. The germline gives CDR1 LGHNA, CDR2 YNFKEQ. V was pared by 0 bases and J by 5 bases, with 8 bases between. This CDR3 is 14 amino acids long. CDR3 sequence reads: CASSQDSGNNEQFF. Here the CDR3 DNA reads TGTGCCAGCAGCCAAGATTCGGGTAACAATGAGCAGTTCTTC.

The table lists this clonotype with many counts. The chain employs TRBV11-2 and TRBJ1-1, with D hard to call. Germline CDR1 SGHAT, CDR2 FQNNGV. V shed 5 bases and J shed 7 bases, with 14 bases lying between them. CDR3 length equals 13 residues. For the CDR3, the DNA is TGTGCCAGCAGCCCTGACGCAGGAGTTGAAGCTTTCTTT. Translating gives CASSPDAGVEAFF.

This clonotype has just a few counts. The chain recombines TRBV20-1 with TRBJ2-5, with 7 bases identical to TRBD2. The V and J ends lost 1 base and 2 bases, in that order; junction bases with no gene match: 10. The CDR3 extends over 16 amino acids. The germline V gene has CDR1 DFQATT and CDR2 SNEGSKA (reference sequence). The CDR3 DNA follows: TGCAGTGCTAGAGTTCTGGGGAGGGGAAATCAAGAGACCCAGTACTTC. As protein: CSARVLGRGNQETQYF.

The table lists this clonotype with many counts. The CDR3 DNA is TGTGCCAGCAGTCCCCCAGTTGGGCAGGGGGGCTACGAAGCTTTCTTT. It encodes CASSPPVGQGGYEAFF. The J gene is TRBJ1-1, the V gene TRBV27; 7 bases are a match to TRBD1. Germline trimming cut 5 bases from V and 8 bases from J; bases unmatched to any gene: 17. Germline V gene lookup returns CDR1 MNHEY and CDR2 SMNVEV (reference sequence). The CDR3 consists of 16 residues.

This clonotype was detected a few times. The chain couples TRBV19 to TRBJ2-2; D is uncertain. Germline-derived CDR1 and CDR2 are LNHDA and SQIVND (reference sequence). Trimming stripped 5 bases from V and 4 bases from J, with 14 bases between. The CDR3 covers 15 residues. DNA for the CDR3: TGTGCCAGTAGTGGACCTGGGCTGGGCACCGGGGAGCTGTTTTTT. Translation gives CASSGPGLGTGELFF.

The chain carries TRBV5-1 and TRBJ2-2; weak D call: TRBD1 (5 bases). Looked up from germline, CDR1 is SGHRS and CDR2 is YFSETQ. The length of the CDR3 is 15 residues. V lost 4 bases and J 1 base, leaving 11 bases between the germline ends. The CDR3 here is CASSQSQGNTGELFF. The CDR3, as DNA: TGCGCCAGCAGCCAAAGTCAGGGGAACACCGGGGAGCTGTTTTTT.

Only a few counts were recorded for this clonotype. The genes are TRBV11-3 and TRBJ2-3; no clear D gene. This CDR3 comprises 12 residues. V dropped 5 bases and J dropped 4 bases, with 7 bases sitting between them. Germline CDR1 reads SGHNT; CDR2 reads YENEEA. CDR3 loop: CASSQPSDTQYF. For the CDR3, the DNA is TGTGCCAGCAGCCAACCGTCAGATACGCAGTATTTT.

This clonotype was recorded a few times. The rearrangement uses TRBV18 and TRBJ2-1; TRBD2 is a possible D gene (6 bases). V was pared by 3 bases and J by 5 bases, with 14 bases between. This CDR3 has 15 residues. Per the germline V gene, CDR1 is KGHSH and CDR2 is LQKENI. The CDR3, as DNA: TGTGCCAGCTCACCCCGGGGGACCGGGAACAATGAGCAGTTCTTC. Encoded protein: CASSPRGTGNNEQFF.

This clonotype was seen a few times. The CDR3 spells CASSSDWALGNTIYF. DNA for the CDR3: TGTGCCAGCAGCTCAGACTGGGCTCTGGGGAACACCATATATTTT. This chain uses TRBV7-2 with TRBJ1-3; no clear D. CDR1 SGHTA and CDR2 FQGNSA come from the germline V gene. Trimming took off 4 bases at V and 7 bases at J, with 17 bases between the two ends. The CDR3 has 15 amino acids.

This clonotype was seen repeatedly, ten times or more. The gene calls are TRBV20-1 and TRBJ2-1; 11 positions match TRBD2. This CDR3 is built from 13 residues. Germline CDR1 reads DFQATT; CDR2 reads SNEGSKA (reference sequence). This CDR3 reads CSTGLAGYNEQFF. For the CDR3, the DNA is TGCAGCACCGGACTAGCGGGCTACAATGAGCAGTTCTTC.

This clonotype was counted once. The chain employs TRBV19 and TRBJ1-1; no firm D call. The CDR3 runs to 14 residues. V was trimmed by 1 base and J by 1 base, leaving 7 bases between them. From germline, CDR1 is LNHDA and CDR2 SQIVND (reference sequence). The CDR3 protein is CASSIVTGNTEAFF. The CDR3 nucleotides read TGTGCCAGTAGTATAGTGACGGGGAACACTGAAGCTTTCTTT.

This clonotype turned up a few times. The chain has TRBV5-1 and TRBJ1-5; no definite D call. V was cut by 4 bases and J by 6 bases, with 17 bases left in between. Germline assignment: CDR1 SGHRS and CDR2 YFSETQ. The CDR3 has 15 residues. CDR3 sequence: CASSPSNTAGQPQHF. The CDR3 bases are TGCGCCAGCAGCCCGAGCAACACTGCGGGTCAGCCCCAGCATTTT.

The CDR3 reads CASSSWDSSEQYF. In nucleotides, the CDR3 is TGTGCCAGCAGCTCCTGGGACAGCTCCGAGCAGTACTTC. The chain has TRBV9 and TRBJ2-7, with 7 bases lining up with TRBD1. V trimming: 4 bases; J trimming: 6 bases; junction bases outside the gene matches: 7. The CDR3 contains 13 residues. Per the germline V gene, CDR1 is SGDLS and CDR2 is YYNGEE.